Described below is a single TCR beta chain sequence and its context. Its cognate antigen is unknown. This record belongs to a study of cytomegalovirus exposure and HLA in healthy donors. Overall study context: Most genotyped donors, 81% of some 400, had Caucasian-associated genetic ancestry.

PCR employed 60 Vbeta and 13 Jbeta primers. TCRdb's copy holds only in-frame clones and misses some; the assay was immunoSEQ multiplex PCR. The sample contains over 150,000 clones, around 82% of which appear only once. V shed 1 base, J shed 1 base, and the junction held 6 bases outside the gene matches. The CDR3 spans 17 residues. Germline loops: CDR1 SGHNT, CDR2 YYREEE (reference sequence). Study observations and caveats: Reports showed the classifier diagnosing cytomegalovirus status with high specificity and sensitivity. As confirmed in vitro, three CMV-associated chains were specific for CMV antigens. Sequencing depth roughly uniform across donors was assumed in presence/absence analyses.

Sequenced input: PBMCs. This chain links TRBV5-4 with TRBJ2-5, with 11 bases matching TRBD2. This TCR came from a woman aged 25 to 39 in good health and CMV-seronegative. The CDR3 is CASSLLAGGRAQETQYF. The CDR3, as DNA: TGTGCCAGCAGCTTGTTAGCGGGGGGGCGGGCCCAAGAGACCCAGTACTTC.